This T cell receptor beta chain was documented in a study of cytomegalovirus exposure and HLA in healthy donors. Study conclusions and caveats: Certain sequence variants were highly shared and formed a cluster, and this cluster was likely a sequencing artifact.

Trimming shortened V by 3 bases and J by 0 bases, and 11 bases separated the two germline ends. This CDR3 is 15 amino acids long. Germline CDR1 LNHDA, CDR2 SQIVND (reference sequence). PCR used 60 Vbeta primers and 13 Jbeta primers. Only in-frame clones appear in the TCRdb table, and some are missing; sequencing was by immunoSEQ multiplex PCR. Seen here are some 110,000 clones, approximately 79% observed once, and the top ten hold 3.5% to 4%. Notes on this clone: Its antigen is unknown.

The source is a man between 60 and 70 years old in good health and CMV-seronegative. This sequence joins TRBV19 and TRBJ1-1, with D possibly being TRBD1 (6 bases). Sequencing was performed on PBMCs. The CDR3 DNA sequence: TGTGCCAGTAGTATTTGGACAGACCTGAACACTGAAGCTTTCTTT. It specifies CASSIWTDLNTEAFF.